The 2 T cell receptor beta chains given below trace back to one sample, sequenced in a study of preoperative IRX-2 immunotherapy in early breast cancer. Treatment given: preoperative locoregional IRX-2 cytokine immunotherapy. Using immunoSEQ multiplex PCR, the repertoire was profiled, and TCRdb retains in-frame clones only, with some absent. The sample lists roughly 29,000 clones, roughly 90% occurring once. This material was obtained from a patient treated with IRX-2 immunotherapy. The receptors were gathered from a human donor with breast cancer.

CDR3 protein: CASSGTRYSNQPQHF. The CDR3 DNA reads TGTGCCAGCAGTGGGACAAGATATAGCAATCAGCCCCAGCATTTT. The gene calls are TRBV6-1 and TRBJ1-5, with a weak D call TRBD1 (5 bases). There are 15 residues in the CDR3. V shed 4 bases and J shed 0 bases, with 10 bases lying between them. CDR1 is MNHNS, CDR2 SASEGT, per germline.

The count of this clone is one. The V and J genes are TRBV4-3 and TRBJ1-1; D is possibly TRBD1 (5 bases). The germline V gene has CDR1 LGHNA and CDR2 YSLEER. V lost 1 base, J lost 9 bases, and 15 bases lay in between. The CDR3 runs 14 residues. CDR3 coding DNA: TGCGCCAGCAGCCAAGGGGGGGGGTTTTACAAAGCTTTCTTT. Protein: CASSQGGGFYKAFF.